The present entry profiles one T cell receptor (beta chain) with its context. As yet, its antigen is unknown. Profiling relied on immunoSEQ multiplex PCR, and the TCRdb table lists in-frame clones only, not all of them. The repertoire holds about 3,600 clones, with about 40% as singletons. This sample is drawn from a study of CXCR4 blockade with PD-1 therapy in pancreatic cancer. Germline CDR1 is MGHDK and CDR2 is SYGVNS. V lost 2 bases to trimming and J lost 4 bases, with 11 bases between them. This CDR3 comprises 15 residues. No neoadjuvant therapy was given before resection to the patients supplying these archived tumor blocks. The study's findings and limits: Clone frequency correlated with its number of distinct nucleotide rearrangements. Intratumoral clonality (mean around 0.14) exceeded healthy blood (under 0.055) but did not track survival. Without paired alpha-beta data, shared specificity of dominant clones is unconfirmed.

The specimen was tumor tissue. This TCR was sampled from a human donor with pancreatic ductal adenocarcinoma. The chain is built from TRBV25-1 and TRBJ1-4, with a possible D match to TRBD1 (6 bases). CDR3 sequence (DNA): TGTGCCAGCAGTGAACCGGGGGCGGTTAATGAAAAACTGTTTTTT. Translated: CASSEPGAVNEKLFF.